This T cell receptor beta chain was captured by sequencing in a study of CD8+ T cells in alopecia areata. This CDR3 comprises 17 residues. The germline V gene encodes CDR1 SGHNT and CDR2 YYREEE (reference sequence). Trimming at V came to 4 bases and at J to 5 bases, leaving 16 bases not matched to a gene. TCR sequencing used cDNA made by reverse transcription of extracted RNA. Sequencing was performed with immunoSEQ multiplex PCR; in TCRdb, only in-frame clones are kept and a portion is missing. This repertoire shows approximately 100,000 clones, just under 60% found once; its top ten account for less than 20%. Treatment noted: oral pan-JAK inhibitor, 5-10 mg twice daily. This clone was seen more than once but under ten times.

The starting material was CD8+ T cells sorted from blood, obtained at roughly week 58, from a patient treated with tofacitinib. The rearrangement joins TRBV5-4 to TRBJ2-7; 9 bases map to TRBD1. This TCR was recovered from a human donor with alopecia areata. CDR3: CASSPTNAGQGFHEQYF. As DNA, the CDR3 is TGTGCCAGCAGCCCCACCAATGCGGGACAGGGTTTCCACGAGCAGTACTTC.